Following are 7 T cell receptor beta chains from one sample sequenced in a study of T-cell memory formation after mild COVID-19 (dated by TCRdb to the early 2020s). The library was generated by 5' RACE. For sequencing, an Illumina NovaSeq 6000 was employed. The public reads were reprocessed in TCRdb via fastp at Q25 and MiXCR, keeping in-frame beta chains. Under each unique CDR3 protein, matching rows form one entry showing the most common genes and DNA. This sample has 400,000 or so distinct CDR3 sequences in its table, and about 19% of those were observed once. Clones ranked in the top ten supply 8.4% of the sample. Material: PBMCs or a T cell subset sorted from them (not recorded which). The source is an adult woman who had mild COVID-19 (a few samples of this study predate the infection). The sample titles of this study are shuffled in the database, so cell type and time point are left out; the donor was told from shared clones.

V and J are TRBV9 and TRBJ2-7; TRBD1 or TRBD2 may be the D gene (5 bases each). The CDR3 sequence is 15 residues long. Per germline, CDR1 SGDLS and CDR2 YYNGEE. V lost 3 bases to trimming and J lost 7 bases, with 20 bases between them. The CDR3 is CASSANGAPYLEQYF. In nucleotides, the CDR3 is TGTGCCAGCAGCGCTAACGGGGCTCCATATCTAGAGCAGTACTTC.

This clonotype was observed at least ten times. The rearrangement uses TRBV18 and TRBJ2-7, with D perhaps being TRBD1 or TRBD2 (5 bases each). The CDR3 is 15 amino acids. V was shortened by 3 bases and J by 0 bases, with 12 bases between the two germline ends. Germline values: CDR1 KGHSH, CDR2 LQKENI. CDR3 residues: CASSPQPGSSYEQYF. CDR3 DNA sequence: TGTGCCAGCTCACCTCAACCAGGGAGCTCCTACGAGCAGTACTTC.

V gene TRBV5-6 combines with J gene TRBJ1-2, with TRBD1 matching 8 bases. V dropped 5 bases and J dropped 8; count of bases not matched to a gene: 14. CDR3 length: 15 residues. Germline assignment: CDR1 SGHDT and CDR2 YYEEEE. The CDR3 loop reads CASSWRQGLSQGYTF. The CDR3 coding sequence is TGTGCCAGCAGTTGGAGACAGGGGTTATCGCAGGGCTACACCTTC. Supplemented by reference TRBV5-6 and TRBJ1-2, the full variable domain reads DAGVTQSPTHLIKTRGQQVTLRCSPKSGHDTVSWYQQALGQGPQFIFQYYEEEERQRGNFPDRFSGHQFPNYSSELNVNALLLGDSALYLCASSWRQGLSQGYTFGSGTRLTVV.

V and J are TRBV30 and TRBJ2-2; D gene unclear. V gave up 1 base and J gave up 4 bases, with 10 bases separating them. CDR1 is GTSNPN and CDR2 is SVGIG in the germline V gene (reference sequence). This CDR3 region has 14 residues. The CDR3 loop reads CAWSAGPGTGELFF. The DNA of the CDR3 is TGTGCCTGGAGTGCAGGACCGGGCACCGGGGAGCTGTTTTTT. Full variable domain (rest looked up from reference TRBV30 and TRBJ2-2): SQTIHQWPATLVQPVGSPLSLECTVEGTSNPNLYWYRQAAGRGLQLLFYSVGIGQISSEVPQNLSASRPQDRQFILSSKKLLLSDSGFYLCAWSAGPGTGELFFGEGSRLTVL.

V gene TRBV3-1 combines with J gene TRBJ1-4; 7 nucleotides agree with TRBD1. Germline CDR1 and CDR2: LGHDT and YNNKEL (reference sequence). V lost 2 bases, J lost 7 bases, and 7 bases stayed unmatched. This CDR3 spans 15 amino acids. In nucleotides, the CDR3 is TGTGCCAGCAGCCAAACCGGGACAGCTGTTGAAAAACTGTTTTTT. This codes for CASSQTGTAVEKLFF.

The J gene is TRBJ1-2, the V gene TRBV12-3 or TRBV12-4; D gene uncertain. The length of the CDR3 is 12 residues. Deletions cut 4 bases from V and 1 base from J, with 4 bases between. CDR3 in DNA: TGTGCCAGCAGTTGGGATAACTATGGCTACACCTTC. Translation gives CASSWDNYGYTF.

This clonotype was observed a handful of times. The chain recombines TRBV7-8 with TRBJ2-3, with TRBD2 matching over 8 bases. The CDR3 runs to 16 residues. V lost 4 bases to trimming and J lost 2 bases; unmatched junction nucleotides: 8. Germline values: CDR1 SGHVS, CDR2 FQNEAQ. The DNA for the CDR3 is TGTGCCAGCAGCTCCTTAGCGGGGATAGACACAGATACGCAGTATTTT. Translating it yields CASSSLAGIDTDTQYF.